The source of this T cell receptor beta chain is a study of T-cell memory formation after mild COVID-19. On this clonotype itself: The junction shows a germline mismatch at one end, possibly a read error.

The germline V gene has CDR1 ENHRY and CDR2 SYGVKD. CDR3 length: 10 amino acids. MiXCR was run by TCRdb on the 5' RACE reads, yielding one entry per CDR3 protein. The data show hundreds of thousands of distinct CDR3 sequences, with 15% to 20% seen just once and about 8.6% held by the top ten. V usage is TRBV10-3 and J usage is TRBJ2-5; TRBD1 might be the D (5 bases). This TCR was recovered from an adult woman who had mild COVID-19 (a few samples of this study predate the infection). Cell type and time point are not known. Sequencing was done on a sample of PBMCs or a T cell subset sorted from them (not recorded which). The CDR3 region is CAISELARDF. The CDR3 nucleotides are TGTGCCATCAGTGAGTTGGCCAGGGACTTC.